The rows below give T cell receptor beta chains drawn from one sample of a study of shared clonotypes between healthy human individuals. Profiling relied on immunoSEQ multiplex PCR, and the TCRdb table lists in-frame clones only, not all of them. The sample consists of roughly 700,000 clones, under 80% of them appearing once. Material: memory CD4+ T cells sorted from blood. Source of these receptors: a woman in her 30s in good health. The CDR3 runs from the conserved cysteine through the conserved F or W.

j_call v_call cdr3_aa
TRBJ2-4 TRBV5-1 CASSLVGPNIQYF
TRBJ2-3 TRBV27 CASSFSRSGGRLSTDTQYF
TRBJ2-2 TRBV7-6 CASSLTRGGTGELFF
TRBJ1-2 TRBV6-4 CASSDRQGTYYGYTF
TRBJ1-2 TRBV7-8 CASSQGVDGRSNYGYTF
TRBJ1-3 TRBV29-1 CSVSQGPGNTIYF
TRBJ2-1 TRBV6-6 CASSPTQREKYEQFF
TRBJ2-1 TRBV9 CASGRGAYSEQFF
TRBJ2-7 TRBV6-1 CASSEWGRSEEQYF
TRBJ1-2 TRBV28 CATGTQATAYGYTF
TRBJ1-2 TRBV28 CASSYQGYGYTF
TRBJ2-7 TRBV7-2 CASSPARRNYEQYF
TRBJ1-5 TRBV28 CASSLFRAKSNQPQHF
TRBJ2-6 TRBV5-6 CASSLPRAGANVLTF
TRBJ1-4 TRBV5-1 CASSPDLNEKLFF
TRBJ2-1 TRBV27 CASITFGTVNEQFF
TRBJ1-1 TRBV11-2 CASSLALMDTEAFF